Presented here are 8 T cell receptor beta chains from one specimen sequenced in a study of T-cell reconstitution after alpha-beta-depleted transplantation in children. Preparation of the TCRbeta library was carried out with unique molecular identifiers. TCRdb itself ran the PCR reads through MiXCR, one entry per CDR3 protein. Of 450,000 to 600,000 distinct CDR3 sequences detected, under 15% appear once; the ten largest clones hold over 2%. Sample: PBMCs, mostly from graft donor cells, taken 360 days after TCRalphabeta/CD19-depleted stem cell transplant. The source is a male patient between 10 and 17 years old who had a stem cell transplant for acute myeloid leukemia, so the T cells may come from the graft donor.

CDR3 DNA: TGTGCCAGCAGTTACTGGGGGCAGCGTACAATCTCCTACGAGCAGTACTTC. The encoded protein is CASSYWGQRTISYEQYF. The rearrangement uses TRBV6-5 and TRBJ2-7, with a weak D call TRBD1 (6 bases). The length of the CDR3 is 17 residues. The germline V and J ends were trimmed by 1 base and 0 bases, with 16 bases remaining between them. Germline V CDR1 and CDR2: MNHEY, SVGAGI.

This clonotype was observed at least ten times. V usage is TRBV12-3 or TRBV12-4 and J usage is TRBJ2-1; D is uncertain. CDR3 length: 12 amino acids. Trimming stripped 5 bases from V and 9 bases from J, with 11 bases between. The CDR3 bases are TGTGCCAGCAGTCAACAGAACCCTGAGCAGTTCTTC. This gives the protein CASSQQNPEQFF.

This clonotype was found a few times. The DNA of the CDR3 is TGCAGTGCCGACGACCCAGGGAACCATGAGCAGTTCTTC. Translated: CSADDPGNHEQFF. This chain links TRBV20-1 with TRBJ2-1, with D possibly TRBD1 on 5 matching bases. The CDR3 consists of 13 residues. With 6 bases removed from V and 8 bases from J, the gap between germline ends came to 17 bases. Germline V lookup: CDR1 DFQATT, CDR2 SNEGSKA (reference sequence).

This chain links TRBV5-1 with TRBJ2-1; 10 bases agree with TRBD2. CDR1 and CDR2 from the germline V gene are SGHRS and YFSETQ. The CDR3 spans 16 residues. J gave up 4 bases and V 4 bases, and 8 bases lay outside the gene matches. This chain's CDR3 is CASSVLSGRAYNEQFF. CDR3 nucleotide sequence: TGCGCCAGCAGCGTTCTGAGCGGGAGGGCATACAATGAGCAGTTCTTC. Complete variable domain (other parts from reference TRBV5-1 and TRBJ2-1): KAGVTQTPRYLIKTRGQQVTLSCSPISGHRSVSWYQQTPGQGLQFLFEYFSETQRNKGNFPGRFSGRQFSNSRSEMNVSTLELGDSALYLCASSVLSGRAYNEQFFGPGTRLTVL.

In this sample, this clonotype turned up many times. CDR3 in DNA: TGTGCCAGCACAGGGTCCCGGGGCACAGATACGCAGTATTTT. This sequence encodes CASTGSRGTDTQYF. The V gene is TRBV10-3, the J gene TRBJ2-3, with D perhaps TRBD1 (6 bases). Germline CDR1 and CDR2: ENHRY and SYGVKD. There are 14 residues in the CDR3. V gave up 10 bases and J gave up 1 base, with 15 bases separating them.

This clonotype has a handful of counts. The chain is built from TRBV12-3 or TRBV12-4 and TRBJ1-1, with D unresolved. V lost 2 bases, J lost 4 bases, and 14 bases lay in between. This CDR3 has 15 amino acids. CDR3 nucleotides: TGTGCCAGCAGTTTAACTCCTGTGTCCGGCACTGAAGCTTTCTTT. This encodes CASSLTPVSGTEAFF.

This clonotype was recorded at least ten times. The genes are TRBV6-5 and TRBJ2-5, with TRBD1 matching over 8 bases. Germline CDR1 reads MNHEY; CDR2 reads SVGAGI. V shed 0 bases, J shed 5 bases, and the junction held 5 bases outside the gene matches. The CDR3 is made up of 15 amino acids. CDR3 in DNA: TGTGCCAGCAGTTACTCGGGGACAGGTGGGGAGACCCAGTACTTC. It is translated as CASSYSGTGGETQYF.

This clonotype has at least ten counts. The chain employs TRBV20-1 and TRBJ2-1; D perhaps matches TRBD1 (6 bases). This CDR3 region has 14 residues. V lost 5 bases to trimming and J lost 0 bases, with 11 bases between them. Per the germline V gene, CDR1 is DFQATT and CDR2 is SNEGSKA (reference sequence). The CDR3 nucleotides read TGCAGTGCTCAGGGGCCGAGCTCCTACAATGAGCAGTTCTTC. Its protein is CSAQGPSSYNEQFF.